This entry is about one T cell receptor (beta chain). Its antigen is unidentified. V lost 3 bases and J lost 1; bases outside the gene matches: 6. CDR3 size: 17 residues. CDR1 and CDR2 (germline): LGHNA, YSLEER. The record originates from a study of T cell responses to AZD1222 COVID-19 vaccine. Assay: immunoSEQ multiplex PCR; the TCRdb copy retains only in-frame clones and omits some. Of 110,000 to 150,000 clones listed, about nine tenths are singletons. Timing groups of about 4 and about 12 weeks for second doses were pooled. Whole-study findings and limits: Spike-spanning, vaccine-associated CD4 TCRs were dominant at 160-218 and 743-854. White British people made up most donors, females outnumbered males, and clonal diversity was possibly underestimated.

The sequence came from an adult who received the AZD1222 COVID-19 vaccine. This sample comprised peripheral blood, obtained 28 days after the second AZD1222 dose. The chain combines TRBV4-3 with TRBJ2-2; 9 positions agree with TRBD1. Written as DNA, the CDR3 is TGCGCCAGCAGCCATTCGCCGGGACAGGGGAACACCGGGGAGCTGTTTTTT. This sequence encodes CASSHSPGQGNTGELFF.